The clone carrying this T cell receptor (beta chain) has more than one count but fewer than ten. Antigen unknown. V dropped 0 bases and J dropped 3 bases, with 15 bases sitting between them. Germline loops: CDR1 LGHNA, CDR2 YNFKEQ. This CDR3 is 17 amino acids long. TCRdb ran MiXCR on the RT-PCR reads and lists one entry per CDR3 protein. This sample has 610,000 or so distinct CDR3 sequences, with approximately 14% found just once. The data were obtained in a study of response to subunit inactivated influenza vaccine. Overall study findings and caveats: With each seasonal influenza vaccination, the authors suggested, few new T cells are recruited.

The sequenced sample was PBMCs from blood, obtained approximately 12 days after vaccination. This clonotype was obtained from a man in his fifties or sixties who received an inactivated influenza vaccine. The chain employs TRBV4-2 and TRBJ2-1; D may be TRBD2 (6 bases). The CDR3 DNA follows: TGTGCCAGCAGCCAAGAGAATAACCGGGACTTCTACAATGAGCAGTTCTTC. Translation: CASSQENNRDFYNEQFF.